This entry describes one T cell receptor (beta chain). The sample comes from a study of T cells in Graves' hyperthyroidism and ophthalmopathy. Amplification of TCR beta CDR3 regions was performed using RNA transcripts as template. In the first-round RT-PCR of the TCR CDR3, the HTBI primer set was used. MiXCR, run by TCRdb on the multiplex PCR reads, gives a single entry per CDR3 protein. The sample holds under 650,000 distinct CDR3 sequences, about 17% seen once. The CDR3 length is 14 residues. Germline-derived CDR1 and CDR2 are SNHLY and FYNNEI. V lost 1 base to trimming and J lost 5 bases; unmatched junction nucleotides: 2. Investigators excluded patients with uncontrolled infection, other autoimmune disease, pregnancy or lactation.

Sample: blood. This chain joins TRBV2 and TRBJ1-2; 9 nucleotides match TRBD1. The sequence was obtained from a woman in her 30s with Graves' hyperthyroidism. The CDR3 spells CASSEGTGEYGYTF. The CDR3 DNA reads TGTGCCAGCAGTGAAGGGACAGGGGAGTATGGCTACACCTTC.